The present T cell receptor beta chain was sequenced within a study of Tregs in tolerant kidney transplant recipients. Study-wide points: In tolerant patients, donor-specific Tregs outgrew total Tregs, suggesting antigen-driven expansion. Findings come from small patient numbers and require larger validation.

The CDR3 runs 15 residues. Trimming removed 4 bases at V and 0 bases at J, with 13 bases between. Germline lookup yields CDR1 SGHKS and CDR2 YYEKEE (reference sequence). Concerning this clone itself: Its antigen is undetermined.

Unstimulated regulatory T cells (CD4+CD25+CD127-), CD4+CD25- non-regulatory cells, CD4 and CD8 cells were FACS-sorted from thawed PBMCs. Assay used: immunoSEQ multiplex PCR; TCRdb lists only in-frame clones, some missing. The sample includes fewer than 80,000 clones, 95% to 98% of them seen just once. The sequencing here drew on CD4+ T cells from blood, taken before the transplant. This receptor was obtained from a human donor who received a combined kidney and bone marrow transplant. V is TRBV5-5 and J is TRBJ1-2; tentative D call: TRBD1 (6 bases). The DNA of the CDR3 is TGTGCCAGCAGCACGGACAGCCTAACTAACTATGGCTACACCTTC. Translating it yields CASSTDSLTNYGYTF. The full variable domain, with the rest looked up from reference TRBV5-5 and TRBJ1-2, is DAGVTQSPTHLIKTRGQQVTLRCSPISGHKSVSWYQQVLGQGPQFIFQYYEKEERGRGNFPDRFSARQFPNYSSELNVNALLLGDSALYLCASSTDSLTNYGYTFGSGTRLTVV.